What follows is one T cell receptor beta chain and its context. The sample originates from a study of T cells in narcolepsy. Profiled with immunoSEQ multiplex PCR; TCRdb holds only in-frame clones, not every one. The sample has 15,000 to 20,000 clones, around 77% seen once. The length of the CDR3 is 16 residues. Germline CDR1 reads SGHNT; CDR2 reads YENEEA. Trimming cost V 5 bases and J 6 bases, with 20 bases left between them. The receptor was derived from a human donor with narcolepsy. The genes are TRBV11-3 and TRBJ1-5; no clear D. The sequenced sample was CD45RA- memory CD8+ T cells from PBMCs. The CDR3 loop reads CASSASNRAPRQPQHF. CDR3 coding DNA: TGTGCCAGCAGCGCGAGTAACCGGGCCCCTCGTCAGCCCCAGCATTTT.